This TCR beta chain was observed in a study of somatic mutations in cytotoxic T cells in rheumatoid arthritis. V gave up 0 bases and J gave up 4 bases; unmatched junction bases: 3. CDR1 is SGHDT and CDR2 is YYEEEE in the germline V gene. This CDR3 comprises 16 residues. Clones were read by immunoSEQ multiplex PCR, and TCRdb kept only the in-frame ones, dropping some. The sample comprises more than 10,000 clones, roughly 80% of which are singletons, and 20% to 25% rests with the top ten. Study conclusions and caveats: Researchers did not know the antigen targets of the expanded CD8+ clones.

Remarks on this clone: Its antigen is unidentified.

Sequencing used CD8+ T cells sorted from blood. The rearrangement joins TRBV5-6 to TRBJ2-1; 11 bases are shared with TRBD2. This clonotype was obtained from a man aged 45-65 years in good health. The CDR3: CASSLGLAGLYNEQFF. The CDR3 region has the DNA TGTGCCAGCAGCTTGGGACTAGCGGGGCTTTACAATGAGCAGTTCTTC.